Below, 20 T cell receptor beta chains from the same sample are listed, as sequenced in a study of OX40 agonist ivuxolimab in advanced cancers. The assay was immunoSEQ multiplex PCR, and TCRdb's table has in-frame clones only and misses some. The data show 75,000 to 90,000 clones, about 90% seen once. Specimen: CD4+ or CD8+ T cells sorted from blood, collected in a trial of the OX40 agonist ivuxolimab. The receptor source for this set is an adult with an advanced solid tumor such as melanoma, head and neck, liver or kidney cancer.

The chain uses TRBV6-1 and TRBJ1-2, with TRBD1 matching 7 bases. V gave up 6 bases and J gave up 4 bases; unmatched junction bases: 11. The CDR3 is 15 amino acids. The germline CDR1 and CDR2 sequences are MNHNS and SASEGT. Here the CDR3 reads CASREGAGLVYGYTF. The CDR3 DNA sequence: TGTGCCAGCAGGGAGGGGGCCGGATTGGTCTATGGCTACACCTTC.

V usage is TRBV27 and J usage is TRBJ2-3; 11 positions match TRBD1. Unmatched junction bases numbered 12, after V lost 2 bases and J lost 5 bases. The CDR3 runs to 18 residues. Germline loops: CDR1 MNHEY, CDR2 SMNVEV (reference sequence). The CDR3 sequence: CASSLDVRTGGRVDTQYF. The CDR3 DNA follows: TGTGCCAGCAGTTTAGACGTCCGGACAGGGGGCCGGGTAGATACGCAGTATTTT.

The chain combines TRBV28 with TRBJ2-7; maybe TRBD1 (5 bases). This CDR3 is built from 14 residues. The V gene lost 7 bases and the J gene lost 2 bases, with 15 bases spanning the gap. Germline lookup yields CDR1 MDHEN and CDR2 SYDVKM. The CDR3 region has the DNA TGTGCCAGCACCCCCAAGGGGTTTACCTACGAGCAGTACTTC. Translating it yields CASTPKGFTYEQYF.

CDR3 amino acids: CASSSSSGRIGEQYF. As DNA, the CDR3 is TGTGCCAGCAGTTCCTCTAGCGGGAGGATCGGCGAGCAGTACTTC. V and J are TRBV28 and TRBJ2-7; 11 nucleotides agree with TRBD2. Germline assignment: CDR1 MDHEN and CDR2 SYDVKM. J gave up 6 bases and V 4 bases, and 8 bases lay outside the gene matches. CDR3 length equals 15 residues.

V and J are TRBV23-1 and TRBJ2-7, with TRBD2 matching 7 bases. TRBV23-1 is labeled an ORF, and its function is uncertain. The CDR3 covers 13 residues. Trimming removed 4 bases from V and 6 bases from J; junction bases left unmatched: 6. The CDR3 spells CASSRGRNLEQYF. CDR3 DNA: TGCGCCAGCAGTCGCGGGAGAAACCTCGAGCAGTACTTC.

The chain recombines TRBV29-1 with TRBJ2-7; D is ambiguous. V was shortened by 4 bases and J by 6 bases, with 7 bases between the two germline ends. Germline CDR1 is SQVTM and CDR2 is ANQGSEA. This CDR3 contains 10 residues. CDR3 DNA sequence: TGCAGCGTTGGTACGGGCGAGCAGTACTTC. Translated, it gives CSVGTGEQYF.

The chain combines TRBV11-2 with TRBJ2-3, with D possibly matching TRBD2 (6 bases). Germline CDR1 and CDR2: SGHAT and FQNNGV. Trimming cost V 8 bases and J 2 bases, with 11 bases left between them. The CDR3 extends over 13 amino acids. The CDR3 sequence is CASRDSNTDTQYF. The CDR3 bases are TGTGCCAGCCGGGACTCCAACACAGATACGCAGTATTTT.

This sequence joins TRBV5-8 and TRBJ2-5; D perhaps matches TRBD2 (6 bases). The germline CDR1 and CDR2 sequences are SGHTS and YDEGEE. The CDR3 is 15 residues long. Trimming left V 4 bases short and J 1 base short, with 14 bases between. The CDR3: CASSRGLGGQETQYF. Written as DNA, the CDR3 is TGTGCCAGCAGCCGGGGCCTCGGGGGCCAAGAGACCCAGTACTTC.

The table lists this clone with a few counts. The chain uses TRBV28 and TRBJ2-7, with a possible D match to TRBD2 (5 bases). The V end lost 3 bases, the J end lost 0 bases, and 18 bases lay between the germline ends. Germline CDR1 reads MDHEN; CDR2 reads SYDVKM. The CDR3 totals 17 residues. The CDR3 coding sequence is TGTGCCAGCAGTTTCTCCCTAGCTTTGTTAAGCTCCTACGAGCAGTACTTC. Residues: CASSFSLALLSSYEQYF.

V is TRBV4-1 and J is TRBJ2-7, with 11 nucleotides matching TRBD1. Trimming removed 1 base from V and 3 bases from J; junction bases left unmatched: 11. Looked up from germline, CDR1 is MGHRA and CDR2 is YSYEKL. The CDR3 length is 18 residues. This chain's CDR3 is CASSQALIGTGGGYEQYF. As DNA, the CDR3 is TGCGCCAGCAGCCAAGCCCTAATCGGGACAGGGGGAGGCTACGAGCAGTACTTC.

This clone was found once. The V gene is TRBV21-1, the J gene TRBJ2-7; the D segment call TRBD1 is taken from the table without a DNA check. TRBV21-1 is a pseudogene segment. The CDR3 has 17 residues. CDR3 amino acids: CASSKGGWGTGFYEQYF. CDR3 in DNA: TGTGCCAGCAGCAAAGGGGGTTGGGGGACAGGGTTCTACGAGCAGTACTTC.

The CDR3 here is CASSFERGSYEQYF. CDR3 coding DNA: TGTGCCAGCAGTTTTGAGCGGGGGTCCTACGAGCAGTACTTC. V and J are TRBV27 and TRBJ2-7; 8 nucleotides match TRBD2. Trimming at V came to 3 bases and at J to 1 base, leaving 2 bases not matched to a gene. CDR1 is MNHEY and CDR2 is SMNVEV in the germline V gene (reference sequence). The CDR3 extends over 14 amino acids.

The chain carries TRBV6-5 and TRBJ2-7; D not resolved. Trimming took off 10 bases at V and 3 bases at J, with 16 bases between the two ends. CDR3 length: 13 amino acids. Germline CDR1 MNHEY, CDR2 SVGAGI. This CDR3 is CAMRPPGGYEQYF. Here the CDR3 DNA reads TGTGCCATGAGACCCCCGGGTGGCTACGAGCAGTACTTC.

The CDR3 nucleotides are TGTGCCAGCAGCCAAGATCCCCCAGCAAGCGCGAACACCGGGGAGCTGTTTTTT. Protein product: CASSQDPPASANTGELFF. The rearrangement links TRBV14 to TRBJ2-2; unclear D gene. V was cut by 0 bases and J by 0 bases, with 14 bases left in between. The CDR3 is 18 residues long. Germline CDR1 reads SGHDN; CDR2 reads FVKESK. The entire variable domain, with the rest obtained from reference TRBV14 and TRBJ2-2, is as follows: EAGVTQFPSHSVIEKGQTVTLRCDPISGHDNLYWYRRVMGKEIKFLLHFVKESKQDESGMPNNRFLAERTGGTYSTLKVQPAELEDSGVYFCASSQDPPASANTGELFFGEGSRLTVL.

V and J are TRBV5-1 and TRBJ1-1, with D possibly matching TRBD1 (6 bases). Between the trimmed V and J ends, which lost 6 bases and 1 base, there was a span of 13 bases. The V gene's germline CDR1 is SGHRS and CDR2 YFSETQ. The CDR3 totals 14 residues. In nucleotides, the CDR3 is TGCGCCAGCACCTCCGGGGGCGGGAACACTGAAGCTTTCTTT. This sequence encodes CASTSGGGNTEAFF.

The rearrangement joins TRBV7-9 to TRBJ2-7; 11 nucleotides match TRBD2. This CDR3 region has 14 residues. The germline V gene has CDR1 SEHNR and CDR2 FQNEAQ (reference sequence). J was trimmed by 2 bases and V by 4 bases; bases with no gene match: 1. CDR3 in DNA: TGTGCCAGCAGCTCGACTAGCGGGGCCTACGAGCAGTACTTC. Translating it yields CASSSTSGAYEQYF. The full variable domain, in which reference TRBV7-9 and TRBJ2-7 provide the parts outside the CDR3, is DTGVSQNPRHKITKRGQNVTFRCDPISEHNRLYWYRQTLGQGPEFLTYFQNEAQLEKSRLLSDRFSAERPKGSFSTLEIQRTEQGDSAMYLCASSSTSGAYEQYFGPGTRLTVT.

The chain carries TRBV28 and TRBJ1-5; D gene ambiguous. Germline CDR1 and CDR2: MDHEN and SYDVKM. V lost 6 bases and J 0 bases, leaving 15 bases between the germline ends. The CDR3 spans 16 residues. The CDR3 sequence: CASRSQSGNSNQPQHF. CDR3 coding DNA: TGTGCCAGCAGATCACAGTCGGGGAATAGCAATCAGCCCCAGCATTTT.

The CDR3 loop reads CASSRRQGNSDEQFF. The CDR3 coding sequence is TGTGCCAGCAGCCGTCGCCAGGGAAATAGCGATGAGCAGTTCTTC. The V call is TRBV7-8, the J call TRBJ2-1; the D gene could be TRBD1 or TRBD2 (5 bases each). Germline CDR1 and CDR2: SGHVS and FQNEAQ. This CDR3 spans 15 amino acids. V gave up 5 bases and J gave up 8 bases, with 19 bases separating them.

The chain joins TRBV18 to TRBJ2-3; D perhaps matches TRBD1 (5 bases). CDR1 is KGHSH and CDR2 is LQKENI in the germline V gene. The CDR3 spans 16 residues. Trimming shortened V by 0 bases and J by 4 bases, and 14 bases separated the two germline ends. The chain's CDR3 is CASSPPLGQGADTQYF. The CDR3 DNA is TGTGCCAGCTCACCACCCCTCGGGCAGGGTGCAGATACGCAGTATTTT. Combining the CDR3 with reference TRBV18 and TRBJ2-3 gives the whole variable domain NAGVMQNPRHLVRRRGQEARLRCSPMKGHSHVYWYRQLPEEGLKFMVYLQKENIIDESGMPKERFSAEFPKEGPSILRIQQVVRGDSAAYFCASSPPLGQGADTQYFGPGTRLTVL.

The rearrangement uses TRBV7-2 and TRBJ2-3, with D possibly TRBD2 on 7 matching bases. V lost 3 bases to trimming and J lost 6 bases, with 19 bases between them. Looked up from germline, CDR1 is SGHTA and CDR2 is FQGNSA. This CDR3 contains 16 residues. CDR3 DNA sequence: TGTGCCAGCAGCTTTTCGATAGGGGGGGGTTATGATACGCAGTATTTT. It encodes CASSFSIGGGYDTQYF.